The present entry profiles one T cell receptor beta chain with its context. The data are from a study of blood T cell repertoires in COVID-19. CDR3 size: 18 residues. V shed 5 bases and J 3 bases; nucleotides not matched to a gene: 16. From germline, CDR1 is LNHDA and CDR2 SQIVND (reference sequence). Clones were read by immunoSEQ multiplex PCR, and TCRdb kept only the in-frame ones, dropping some. The table has some 87,000 clones, around 90% seen once. This sequence was found in an older woman with acute or convalescent COVID-19. The material sequenced was peripheral blood. This chain joins TRBV19 and TRBJ2-7; 10 bases are shared with TRBD1. CDR3 DNA sequence: TGTGCCAGTAGTCCCATTCGACCGGGACAGGGGTTTGTCTACGAGCAGTACTTC. Translating gives CASSPIRPGQGFVYEQYF.